The 22 T cell receptor beta chains reported below all come from one sample, sequenced in a study of CD8+ T cells in alopecia areata. Treatment: oral pan-JAK inhibitor, 5-10 mg twice daily. Reverse transcribed after extraction, RNA yielded cDNA as the sequencing template. The table came from immunoSEQ multiplex PCR; TCRdb's copy has only in-frame clones and leaves some out. This sample has nearly 110,000 clones; 84% occur once, and the top ten carry over 20%. This specimen consisted of CD8+ T cells sorted from blood, obtained at week 24, from a patient treated with tofacitinib. The source is a human donor with alopecia areata.

The genes are TRBV7-2 and TRBJ2-7; D unclear. Per the germline V gene, CDR1 is SGHTA and CDR2 is FQGNSA. This CDR3 spans 14 amino acids. Between the trimmed V and J ends, which lost 4 bases and 3 bases, there was a span of 13 bases. Here the CDR3 reads CASSSPLLIYEQYF. As DNA, the CDR3 is TGTGCCAGCAGCTCACCGCTATTAATCTACGAGCAGTACTTC.

The chain couples TRBV4-1 to TRBJ1-2, with 7 bases that match TRBD1. The CDR3 is made up of 14 amino acids. Trimming removed 5 bases from V and 3 bases from J; junction bases left unmatched: 6. Germline V gene lookup returns CDR1 MGHRA and CDR2 YSYEKL. CDR3 protein: CASSARTGDYGYTF. The CDR3, as DNA: TGCGCCAGCAGCGCCCGCACAGGGGACTATGGCTACACCTTC.

This chain uses TRBV10-3 with TRBJ2-3; the match to TRBD2 covers 9 bases. From germline, CDR1 is ENHRY and CDR2 SYGVKD. V lost 11 bases to trimming and J lost 0 bases; unmatched junction nucleotides: 12. This CDR3 has 16 residues. For the CDR3, the DNA is TGTGCCTCCTCGGGTCTAGCGGGGATTAGCACAGATACGCAGTATTTT. Translation gives CASSGLAGISTDTQYF.

The chain combines TRBV27 with TRBJ2-1, with 11 positions matching TRBD2. V lost 5 bases and J lost 1; bases outside the gene matches: 4. Looked up from germline, CDR1 is MNHEY and CDR2 is SMNVEV (reference sequence). CDR3 length: 16 residues. CDR3 region: CASSHLAGGSYNEQFF. For the CDR3, the DNA is TGTGCCAGCAGTCACCTAGCGGGGGGTTCCTACAATGAGCAGTTCTTC.

J is TRBJ1-5 and V is TRBV27; TRBD1 aligns across 11 bases. The germline gives CDR1 MNHEY, CDR2 SMNVEV (reference sequence). V lost 4 bases to trimming and J lost 6 bases; unmatched junction nucleotides: 5. The CDR3 runs to 15 residues. Written as DNA, the CDR3 is TGTGCCAGCAGTTCCGGACAGGGGGCGTTTCAGCCCCAGCATTTT. This gives the protein CASSSGQGAFQPQHF.

The chain uses TRBV7-8 and TRBJ2-3; D not certain. V lost 5 bases, J lost 1 base, and 25 bases lay in between. Germline CDR1 and CDR2: SGHVS and FQNEAQ. CDR3 length: 19 amino acids. The CDR3 DNA reads TGTGCCAGCAGCCCTACCCCCCGGCAGGCCGGGTTAGGCACAGATACGCAGTATTTT. Translated: CASSPTPRQAGLGTDTQYF.

V usage is TRBV4-1 and J usage is TRBJ1-2; 12 bases line up with TRBD1. The junction had 2 bases not matched to a gene; V was cut back by 1 base and J by 2 bases. The CDR3 runs to 16 residues. Germline assignment: CDR1 MGHRA and CDR2 YSYEKL. Here the CDR3 reads CASSQAGTGGNYGYTF. The DNA for the CDR3 is TGCGCCAGCAGCCAAGCCGGGACAGGGGGCAACTATGGCTACACCTTC.

The chain carries TRBV28 and TRBJ1-5; D gene uncertain. The CDR3 spans 14 residues. The germline gives CDR1 MDHEN, CDR2 SYDVKM. Trimming left V 4 bases short and J 3 bases short, with 10 bases between. CDR3 bases: TGTGCCAGCAGTTCACACGGTGTCAATCAGCCCCAGCATTTT. This sequence encodes CASSSHGVNQPQHF.

This clone was counted a few times. J is TRBJ2-2 and V is TRBV11-2, with 7 bases lining up with TRBD1. J was trimmed by 3 bases and V by 5 bases; bases with no gene match: 6. The CDR3 totals 15 residues. The germline gives CDR1 SGHAT, CDR2 FQNNGV. For the CDR3, the DNA is TGTGCCAGCAGCCCGACAGGGTTTGACACCGGGGAGCTGTTTTTT. This encodes CASSPTGFDTGELFF.

V usage is TRBV27 and J usage is TRBJ2-3; unclear D gene. The V end was cut by 7 bases, the J end by 2 bases, with 13 bases between. Germline V gene lookup returns CDR1 MNHEY and CDR2 SMNVEV (reference sequence). This CDR3 comprises 14 residues. CDR3 sequence: CASMSLGFTDTQYF. CDR3 in DNA: TGTGCCAGCATGAGCCTCGGCTTCACAGATACGCAGTATTTT.

The chain links TRBV7-9 to TRBJ2-5, with a tentative D call TRBD1 (6 bases). The J call is doubtful: the DNA matches TRBJ2-7 better. In germline, CDR1 is SEHNR, CDR2 FQNEAQ (reference sequence). The CDR3 totals 13 residues. The CDR3 region has the DNA TGTGCCAGCAGCCCGGACAGTAACTACGAGCAGTACTTC. It specifies CASSPDSNYEQYF.

V gene TRBV29-1 combines with J gene TRBJ2-1; the match to TRBD2 covers 15 bases. J lost 4 bases, V lost 3 bases, and 7 bases had no gene match. This CDR3 region has 17 residues. The germline CDR1 and CDR2 sequences are SQVTM and ANQGSEA. CDR3 coding DNA: TGCAGCGTTGAGGACACGGGACTAGCGGGGGGTTACAATGAGCAGTTCTTC. The encoded protein is CSVEDTGLAGGYNEQFF.

V gene TRBV13 combines with J gene TRBJ2-3; 7 bases are shared with TRBD2. This CDR3 spans 14 amino acids. The germline CDR1 and CDR2 sequences are PRHDT and FYEKMQ (reference sequence). Trimming removed 6 bases from V and 2 bases from J; junction bases left unmatched: 5. The CDR3 DNA is TGTGCCAGCAGTATTAGCGGGCTCACAGATACGCAGTATTTT. This sequence encodes CASSISGLTDTQYF.

This clone was seen once. The chain recombines TRBV29-1 with TRBJ2-7; 7 nucleotides line up with TRBD1. Germline V CDR1 and CDR2: SQVTM, ANQGSEA. This CDR3 contains 14 residues. Unmatched junction bases numbered 9, after V lost 7 bases and J lost 0 bases. The CDR3: CSALTGEFSYEQYF. The CDR3 coding sequence is TGCAGCGCCCTCACAGGGGAATTCTCCTACGAGCAGTACTTC.

This chain connects TRBV14 to TRBJ2-5, with no clear D. CDR3 length: 17 amino acids. Germline-derived CDR1 and CDR2 are SGHDN and FVKESK. The V end lost 1 base, the J end lost 7 bases, and 22 bases lay between the germline ends. CDR3 sequence reads: CASSQVREVKSYGTQYF. The CDR3 DNA is TGTGCCAGCAGCCAAGTCAGAGAAGTGAAGAGTTATGGGACCCAGTACTTC. The variable domain in full, with the rest retrieved from reference TRBV14 and TRBJ2-5, is EAGVTQFPSHSVIEKGQTVTLRCDPISGHDNLYWYRRVMGKEIKFLLHFVKESKQDESGMPNNRFLAERTGGTYSTLKVQPAELEDSGVYFCASSQVREVKSYGTQYFGPGTRLLVL.

The genes are TRBV27 and TRBJ1-3, with 8 bases fitting TRBD1. The CDR3 extends over 18 amino acids. V lost 5 bases to trimming and J lost 1 base; unmatched junction nucleotides: 13. CDR1 is MNHEY, CDR2 SMNVEV, per germline (reference sequence). In nucleotides, the CDR3 is TGTGCCAGCAGTACAAACGACCTCAGGGGGCAATCTGGAAACACCATATATTTT. This encodes CASSTNDLRGQSGNTIYF.

The chain uses TRBV9 and TRBJ2-5, with a tentative D call TRBD1 (6 bases). Germline loops: CDR1 SGDLS, CDR2 YYNGEE. The CDR3 extends over 15 amino acids. V was clipped by 4 bases and J by 5 bases, with 18 bases between them. The CDR3 sequence is CASSITDRYRETQYF. The CDR3 coding sequence is TGTGCCAGCAGCATCACAGACAGGTACCGGGAGACCCAGTACTTC.

The V gene is TRBV29-1, the J gene TRBJ2-5, with D perhaps TRBD2 (7 bases). Trimming removed 6 bases at V and 5 bases at J, with 16 bases between. The CDR3 is made up of 13 amino acids. The V gene's germline CDR1 is SQVTM and CDR2 ANQGSEA. The CDR3 spells CSVEGEGGETQYF. The CDR3 bases are TGCAGCGTAGAGGGGGAGGGCGGGGAGACCCAGTACTTC.

The rearrangement links TRBV7-9 to TRBJ2-7, with TRBD2 as a possible D gene (5 bases). The CDR3 contains 13 residues. Germline-derived CDR1 and CDR2 are SEHNR and FQNEAQ (reference sequence). Trimming removed 2 bases from V and 5 bases from J, with 10 bases in between. Here the CDR3 DNA reads TGTGCCAGCAGCTTAATAACCGGGGACGAGCAGTACTTC. Residues: CASSLITGDEQYF.

The V gene is TRBV27, the J gene TRBJ2-1; 14 nucleotides line up with TRBD2. Looked up from germline, CDR1 is MNHEY and CDR2 is SMNVEV (reference sequence). The junction had 3 bases not matched to a gene; V was cut back by 4 bases and J by 13 bases. The CDR3 has 13 residues. CDR3 bases: TGTGCCAGCAGTTCCGGACTAGCGGGGGGACAGTTCTTC. Translation: CASSSGLAGGQFF.

The chain recombines TRBV27 with TRBJ2-2; no clear D. The germline V gene encodes CDR1 MNHEY and CDR2 SMNVEV (reference sequence). The CDR3 has 14 residues. Trimming pared 2 bases from V and 1 base from J, leaving 5 bases between. CDR3 amino acids: CASSLGRNTGELFF. CDR3 in DNA: TGTGCCAGCAGTTTAGGTCGGAACACCGGGGAGCTGTTTTTT.

The chain employs TRBV30 and TRBJ2-5; perhaps TRBD2 as D (5 bases). Trimming took 5 bases from V and 5 from J, leaving 9 bases between them. The CDR3 is made up of 11 amino acids. Germline CDR1 GTSNPN, CDR2 SVGIG (reference sequence). The CDR3 coding sequence is TGTGCCTGGCGGGAAAGGGAGACCCAGTACTTC. Translating gives CAWRERETQYF.